One and the same sample provided the 13 T cell receptor beta chains below, sequenced in a study of T cells in Graves' hyperthyroidism and ophthalmopathy. TCR beta CDR3 region amplification was performed from RNA transcripts. TCR CDR3 regions were first amplified by RT-PCR with HTBI primers. TCRdb independently ran MiXCR on the multiplex PCR reads; one entry per CDR3 protein. The sample contains just over 550,000 distinct CDR3 sequences, more than 45% of which appear only once. Sequencing input: peripheral blood or thyroid tissue (not recorded which). These receptors all stem from a woman between 18 and 29 years old with Graves' hyperthyroidism.

The chain combines TRBV2 with TRBJ2-7; TRBD1 aligns across 7 bases. The CDR3 runs to 12 residues. Trimming cost V 8 bases and J 2 bases; bases outside gene matches: 3. The germline V gene has CDR1 SNHLY and CDR2 FYNNEI. The CDR3 nucleotides are TGTGCCAGCTTAGACAGGGCCTACGAGCAGTACTTC. This codes for CASLDRAYEQYF.

Comment on this clonotype: This CDR3 is missing its conserved last phenylalanine or tryptophan, likely due to a read error. The DNA is left out, because the CDR3 cannot be placed on it with certainty; the CDR3 is given as TCRdb lists it. J is TRBJ2-4 and V is TRBV10-3. Termini included, the CDR3 measures 16 amino acids. Germline V gene sequence: CDR1 ENHRY, CDR2 SYGVKD. The CDR3: CAISEEADIAKNIQSS.

This clonotype was counted between two and nine times. The genes are TRBV7-9 and TRBJ2-7; D perhaps matches TRBD2 (5 bases). This CDR3 is built from 13 residues. V shed 7 bases and J shed 8 bases, with 18 bases lying between them. Per the germline V gene, CDR1 is SEHNR and CDR2 is FQNEAQ (reference sequence). For the CDR3, the DNA is TGTGCCAGCACCTATAGTCCCGGGATCCAGCAGTACTTC. This gives the protein CASTYSPGIQQYF.

The CDR3 loop reads CAWIRQGRETQYF. Here the CDR3 DNA reads TGTGCCTGGATTCGGCAGGGGAGAGAGACCCAGTACTTC. This chain joins TRBV15 and TRBJ2-5; TRBD1 is a possible D gene (6 bases). This CDR3 comprises 13 residues. The germline V gene encodes CDR1 LNHNV and CDR2 YYDKDF (reference sequence). V shed 11 bases and J shed 4 bases, with 17 bases lying between them.

V and J are TRBV20-1 and TRBJ2-5; 8 bases are a match to TRBD2. J lost 1 base, V lost 0 bases, and 7 bases had no gene match. The CDR3 consists of 16 residues. In germline, CDR1 is DFQATT, CDR2 SNEGSKA (reference sequence). CDR3 DNA sequence: TGCAGTGCTAGAGATGTGGTAGCGGGAACCCAAGAGACCCAGTACTTC. It specifies CSARDVVAGTQETQYF.

This chain uses TRBV29-1 with TRBJ1-2; 7 bases align to TRBD1. The V and J ends lost 5 bases and 6 bases, in that order; junction bases with no gene match: 3. Germline values: CDR1 SQVTM, CDR2 ANQGSEA. This CDR3 is 11 amino acids long. For the CDR3, the DNA is TGCAGCGTTACAGGGGAGGATGGCTACACCTTC. Amino acid sequence: CSVTGEDGYTF.

This clonotype has a handful of counts. The chain joins TRBV7-9 to TRBJ2-5, with TRBD2 identical over 7 bases. Germline assignment: CDR1 SEHNR and CDR2 FQNEAQ (reference sequence). V gave up 5 bases and J gave up 3 bases; unmatched junction bases: 6. The CDR3 covers 14 residues. CDR3 DNA sequence: TGTGCCAGCAGCCGACTAGCTAATAAAGAGACCCAGTACTTC. Its translation is CASSRLANKETQYF.

The rearrangement links TRBV10-3 to TRBJ1-1; perhaps TRBD1 as D (5 bases). V was clipped by 8 bases and J by 4 bases, with 11 bases between them. Germline CDR1 ENHRY, CDR2 SYGVKD. This CDR3 is built from 12 residues. This CDR3 is CAIGTVGTEAFF. CDR3 bases: TGTGCCATCGGGACCGTGGGCACTGAAGCTTTCTTT.

This rearrangement joins TRBV20-1 to TRBJ2-7, with 9 positions matching TRBD2. Trimming took 2 bases from V and 2 from J; bases not matched to a gene: 7. Per the germline V gene, CDR1 is DFQATT and CDR2 is SNEGSKA (reference sequence). The CDR3 has 15 amino acids. For the CDR3, the DNA is TGCAGTGCTAGATTTCCTAGCGGGGAACCCTACGAGCAGTACTTC. As protein: CSARFPSGEPYEQYF.

V usage is TRBV5-5 and J usage is TRBJ2-7, with TRBD2 matching 7 bases. The V and J ends lost 6 bases and 6 bases, in that order; junction bases with no gene match: 12. Per the germline V gene, CDR1 is SGHKS and CDR2 is YYEKEE (reference sequence). CDR3 length: 14 residues. The CDR3 DNA is TGTGCCAGCACGCGTGGCCTAGCGGAAACCGAGCAGTACTTC. Its protein product is CASTRGLAETEQYF.

The chain links TRBV15 to TRBJ1-5; D perhaps matches TRBD1 (5 bases). V shed 3 bases and J shed 1 base, with 19 bases lying between them. Germline CDR1 and CDR2: LNHNV and YYDKDF (reference sequence). This CDR3 has 18 residues. The CDR3 is CATSRKVGRVWSNQPQHF. The CDR3, as DNA: TGTGCCACCAGCAGGAAGGTCGGCAGGGTTTGGAGCAATCAGCCCCAGCATTTT.

The chain recombines TRBV10-3 with TRBJ2-3; no clear D. V was shortened by 4 bases and J by 2 bases, with 1 base between the two germline ends. Looked up from germline, CDR1 is ENHRY and CDR2 is SYGVKD. The CDR3 is 11 residues long. CDR3 residues: CAISVTDTQYF. For the CDR3, the DNA is TGTGCCATCAGTGTCACAGATACGCAGTATTTT.

This clonotype was observed many times. The chain combines TRBV5-1 with TRBJ1-1; no clear D. This CDR3 is 14 amino acids long. Germline-derived CDR1 and CDR2 are SGHRS and YFSETQ. Deletions cut 1 base from V and 0 bases from J, with 7 bases between. The CDR3, as DNA: TGCGCCAGCAGCTTGAATACGATGAACACTGAAGCTTTCTTT. This codes for CASSLNTMNTEAFF.